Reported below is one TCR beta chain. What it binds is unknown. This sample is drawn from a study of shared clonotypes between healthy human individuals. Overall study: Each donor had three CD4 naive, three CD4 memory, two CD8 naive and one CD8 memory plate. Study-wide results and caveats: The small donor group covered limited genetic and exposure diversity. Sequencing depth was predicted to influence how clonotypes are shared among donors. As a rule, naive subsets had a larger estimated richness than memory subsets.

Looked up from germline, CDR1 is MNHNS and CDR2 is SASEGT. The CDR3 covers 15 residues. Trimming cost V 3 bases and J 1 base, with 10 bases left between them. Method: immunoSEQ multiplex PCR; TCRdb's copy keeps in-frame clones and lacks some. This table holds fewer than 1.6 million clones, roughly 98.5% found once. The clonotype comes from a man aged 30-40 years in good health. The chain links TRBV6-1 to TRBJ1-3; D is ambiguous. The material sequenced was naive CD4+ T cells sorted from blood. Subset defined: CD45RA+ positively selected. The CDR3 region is CASSEWVGSGNTIYF. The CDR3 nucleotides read TGTGCCAGCAGTGAGTGGGTCGGTTCTGGAAACACCATATATTTT.